Listed below are T cell receptor beta chains from one sample, sequenced in a study of T cells in tuberculosis. Only in-frame clones appear in the TCRdb table, and some are missing; sequencing was by immunoSEQ multiplex PCR. The sample lists about 34,000 clones; approximately 93% were seen once. Sequencing was performed on PBMCs, taken at tuberculosis diagnosis. These receptors came from an adult with tuberculosis. CDR3s include the opening cysteine and the closing phenylalanine or tryptophan. A D gene is named only where the DNA matches it firmly. For some rows the clone size is stated as once, few or many, or as a class when expanded; others skip it.

TGCGCCAGCAGCGATAGCGGGAGCGTCACCGGGGAGCTGTTTTTT	CASSDSGSVTGELFF	TRBV5-1	TRBJ2-2	15	TRBD2	.
TGTGCCAGCAGCCCTTCCTCGACAGGGAGACGAGAAAAACTGTTTTTT	CASSPSSTGRREKLFF	TRBV7-9	TRBJ1-4	16	TRBD1	.
TGCAGCGCCTTTGTCAGGGGAAGTTTTACAGATACGCAGTATTTT	CSAFVRGSFTDTQYF	TRBV29-1	TRBJ2-3	15	.	.
TGTGCCAGCAGCTTAAGCAGGGGAGACGAGCAGTACTTC	CASSLSRGDEQYF	TRBV7-6	TRBJ2-7	13	.	.
TGCGCCAGCAGCTTGGCCACTGACCATGCGGGGGAGACCCAGTACTTC	CASSLATDHAGETQYF	TRBV5-1	TRBJ2-5	16	.	once
TGTGCCAGCACCGTACCTGACAGGGCGTTCTACAATGAGCAGTTCTTC	CASTVPDRAFYNEQFF	TRBV27	TRBJ2-1	16	TRBD1	.
TGTGCCAGCAGTTCGGGACAGATAGAGACCCAGTACTTC	CASSSGQIETQYF	TRBV28	TRBJ2-5	13	TRBD1	.
TGTGCCAGCACCCCGGGACTACCGTCGGAAGAGCAGTACTTC	CASTPGLPSEEQYF	TRBV5-6	TRBJ2-7	14	TRBD2	.
TGTGCCTCAACACCCGACAACTACGAGCAGTACTTC	CASTPDNYEQYF	TRBV10-3	TRBJ2-7	12	.	.
TGCGCCAGCAGCCAAGATGGTACTACATCTTATACGCAGTATTTT	CASSQDGTTSYTQYF	TRBV4-1	TRBJ2-3	15	.	.
TGCGCCAGCAGCCAAGGCAGGGGGCCGGAGACCCAGTACTTC	CASSQGRGPETQYF	TRBV4-1	TRBJ2-5	14	TRBD1	.
TGTGCCAGTAGTATAGGGGACAGGGATCAGCCCCAGCATTTT	CASSIGDRDQPQHF	TRBV19	TRBJ1-5	14	TRBD1	.
TGTGCCAGCAGCCTAAAAACTGGGACAGGGGATTACAATGAGCAGTTCTTC	CASSLKTGTGDYNEQFF	TRBV4-2	TRBJ2-1	17	TRBD1	.
TGTGCCAGTAGTAAAGGGGGACAGGGAGAGACCCAGTACTTC	CASSKGGQGETQYF	TRBV19	TRBJ2-5	14	TRBD1	.
TGTGCCAGCACCCAAGTTGTGGGGGCACACTATGGCTACACCTTC	CASTQVVGAHYGYTF	TRBV6-1	TRBJ1-2	15	.	.
TGTGCCTGGATGAACGGGGTCGGGAACACTGAAGCTTTCTTT	CAWMNGVGNTEAFF	TRBV30	TRBJ1-1	14	.	.
TGCGCCAGCAGCCCCACCAGTGGGACAGGCCTGCTCGGGGTGTTGGAGACCCAGTACTTC	CASSPTSGTGLLGVLETQYF	TRBV5-1	TRBJ2-5	20	TRBD1	.
TGTGCCAGCAGTTACAGGGACCGGGACAGGATGGAATTC	CASSYRDRDRMEF	TRBV6-6	TRBJ2-7	13	TRBD1	.
TGTGCCAGTAGCCGAGGGGGCGCGAACACTGAAGCTTTCTTT	CASSRGGANTEAFF	TRBV19	TRBJ1-1	14	TRBD1	.
TGCGCCAGCAGCTTGGACAGGGCAGGCTACACCTTC	CASSLDRAGYTF	TRBV5-1	TRBJ1-2	12	.	.
TGTGCCAGTAGTATACCCGGGGAGACCCAGTACTTC	CASSIPGETQYF	TRBV19	TRBJ2-5	12	.	.
TGCGCCAGCAGTGTGGGACTAGCGGAGGGCCGTCAGGTTACAGATACGCAGTATTTT	CASSVGLAEGRQVTDTQYF	TRBV10-2	TRBJ2-3	19	TRBD2	.
TGTGCCAGCACCGGACTAGCGGGCAGCACAGATACGCAGTATTTT	CASTGLAGSTDTQYF	TRBV7-2	TRBJ2-3	15	TRBD2	.
TGCAGCGTTGAAGATAGCGGGAGAGTCACAGATACGCAGTATTTT	CSVEDSGRVTDTQYF	TRBV29-1	TRBJ2-3	15	TRBD2	.
TGTGCCAGCAGCGACGGGACTGTTCCGTACGAGCAGTACTTC	CASSDGTVPYEQYF	TRBV2	TRBJ2-7	14	.	.
TGTGCCAGTAGCACCGGGACAGCAAATTCACCCCTCCACTTT	CASSTGTANSPLHF	TRBV19	TRBJ1-6	14	TRBD1	few
TGCGCCAGCAGCCAAGGCGGGGCCGTATGGGGCGTCACCGACAATGAGCAGTTCTTC	CASSQGGAVWGVTDNEQFF	TRBV4-1	TRBJ2-1	19	.	.
TGTGCCAGCAGCAGTACGGACAGGTCGAGCTCCTACGAGCAGTACTTC	CASSSTDRSSSYEQYF	TRBV5-4	TRBJ2-7	16	TRBD1	.
TGTGCCAGCAGCGCACGGACAGACCCGGATACGCAGTATTTT	CASSARTDPDTQYF	TRBV9	TRBJ2-3	14	.	.
TGTGCCAGCTCACCGACAGACACCGGGGAGCTGTTTTTT	CASSPTDTGELFF	TRBV18	TRBJ2-2	13	.	.
TGTGCCAGTAGTCCGGGACAGGGGAATGGCTACACCTTC	CASSPGQGNGYTF	TRBV19	TRBJ1-2	13	TRBD1	.
TGTGCCAGTAGTATAGGGGGACAGGGCAATCAGCCCCAGCATTTT	CASSIGGQGNQPQHF	TRBV19	TRBJ1-5	15	TRBD1	.
TGTGCCAGCAGTGAGGATTGGGCAGGGGAATCCTACGAGCAGTACTTC	CASSEDWAGESYEQYF	TRBV25-1	TRBJ2-7	16	.	once
TGTGCCAGCAGTTCAAACACTGAAGCTTTCTTT	CASSSNTEAFF	TRBV27	TRBJ1-1	11	.	.
TGTGCCAGTAGTAGTTATTATGAGCAGTTCTTC	CASSSYYEQFF	TRBV19	TRBJ2-1	11	.	.
TGTGCCAGCAGTTCTTATAGTGGTTACAATGAGCAGTTCTTC	CASSSYSGYNEQFF	TRBV2	TRBJ2-1	14	.	.
TGTGCCAGTAGTATAAGAGAGGGAGGTACTGAAGCTTTCTTT	CASSIREGGTEAFF	TRBV19	TRBJ1-1	14	.	.
TGCACCAGCAGCCACCCCCGGGGGTCTCAGGGCGGGGAGCTGTTTTTT	CTSSHPRGSQGGELFF	TRBV1	TRBJ2-2	16	.	.
TGTGCCACCAGCAGAGTTAACAGCTACGAGCAGTACTTC	CATSRVNSYEQYF	TRBV15	TRBJ2-7	13	.	.
TGTGCCAGCTCACCGGCCCGACAGGGGTCGGTCCGGCCCTACGAGCAGTACTTC	CASSPARQGSVRPYEQYF	TRBV18	TRBJ2-7	18	TRBD1	.
TGTGCCAGCAGTCAGTGGAATCAGCCCCAGCATTTT	CASSQWNQPQHF	TRBV6-6	TRBJ1-5	12	.	.
TGTGCCAGCCGGAGTTACAATGAGCAGTTCTTC	CASRSYNEQFF	TRBV2	TRBJ2-1	11	.	.
TGTGCCAGCACCGCCCGGACACCAAACTATGGCTACACCTTC	CASTARTPNYGYTF	TRBV6-6	TRBJ1-2	14	.	.
TGCGCCAGCAGCTTGTGGGGGTCAGGGGCCCCCATGAACACTGAAGCTTTCTTT	CASSLWGSGAPMNTEAFF	TRBV5-1	TRBJ1-1	18	.	.
TGTGCCAGCGGGGACAGGGGAAGCTATGGCTACACCTTC	CASGDRGSYGYTF	TRBV6-1	TRBJ1-2	13	TRBD1	.
TGTGCCAGCTCACCACCGATTCTAGCGGGAGGGCCAGGAGATACGCAGTATTTT	CASSPPILAGGPGDTQYF	TRBV18	TRBJ2-3	18	TRBD2	.
TGTGCCAGCAGCGAGGGCCACAGCTCTGGGGCCAACGTCCTGACTTTC	CASSEGHSSGANVLTF	TRBV5-6	TRBJ2-6	16	.	.
TGTGCCAGCAGACCCGGACTAGCGGGGTGGGAGACCCAGTACTTC	CASRPGLAGWETQYF	TRBV2	TRBJ2-5	15	TRBD2	.
TGTGCCAGCAGCCGTCCGGGACAGGGGAAGCACGAGCAGTACTTC	CASSRPGQGKHEQYF	TRBV11-2	TRBJ2-7	15	TRBD1	.
TGTGCCAGCAGCTTAGGCACAGGGGGAGATGGCTACACCTTC	CASSLGTGGDGYTF	TRBV11-2	TRBJ1-2	14	TRBD1	.
TGCGCCAGCAGCCTCGCTAGCGGGGACACTCGGACCCAGTACTTC	CASSLASGDTRTQYF	TRBV5-1	TRBJ2-5	15	TRBD2	once
TGTGCCAGCATCCACCGGGAGTACGAGCAGTACTTC	CASIHREYEQYF	TRBV21-1	TRBJ2-7	12	.	.
TGTGCCAGCAGGGGACAGCCGAACACCGGGGAGCTGTTTTTT	CASRGQPNTGELFF	TRBV2	TRBJ2-2	14	TRBD1	.
TGTGCCAGCAGCTTAACGCTGAGCTCCTACGAGCAGTACTTC	CASSLTLSSYEQYF	TRBV7-2	TRBJ2-7	14	.	.